These 25 T cell receptor beta chains were all obtained from the same sample, sequenced in a study of T cell responses to AZD1222 COVID-19 vaccine. Only in-frame clones appear in the TCRdb table, and some are missing; sequencing was by immunoSEQ multiplex PCR. This sample has over 120,000 clones; about 92% occur once, and the top ten carry roughly 1.7%. Sequences were derived from peripheral blood, sampled 28 days after the second AZD1222 dose. These receptor sequences come from an adult who received the AZD1222 COVID-19 vaccine.

The chain is built from TRBV19 and TRBJ2-7; 15 nucleotides match TRBD2. The germline gives CDR1 LNHDA, CDR2 SQIVND (reference sequence). This CDR3 comprises 15 residues. V gave up 4 bases and J gave up 6 bases; unmatched junction bases: 4. The CDR3 loop is CASSNGLAGGGEQYF. CDR3 DNA: TGTGCCAGTAGTAATGGACTAGCGGGAGGGGGCGAGCAGTACTTC.

The rearrangement links TRBV19 to TRBJ1-3; D uncertain. The germline CDR1 and CDR2 sequences are LNHDA and SQIVND (reference sequence). Trimming stripped 5 bases from V and 0 bases from J, with 11 bases between. The CDR3 runs to 15 residues. The CDR3 sequence: CASSPQVSSGNTIYF. CDR3 nucleotide sequence: TGTGCCAGTAGTCCCCAAGTTAGCTCTGGAAACACCATATATTTT.

The rearrangement uses TRBV18 and TRBJ2-2; D is perhaps TRBD1 (5 bases). Germline V gene sequence: CDR1 KGHSH, CDR2 LQKENI. Trimming stripped 8 bases from V and 4 bases from J, with 11 bases between. CDR3 length: 13 residues. CDR3 in DNA: TGTGCCAGCACGGACACGATCACCGGGGAGCTGTTTTTT. Its translation is CASTDTITGELFF.

This clone appeared once. This chain connects TRBV5-4 to TRBJ2-1, with 10 bases fitting TRBD2. Germline CDR1 SGHNT, CDR2 YYREEE (reference sequence). This CDR3 comprises 15 residues. V gave up 4 bases and J gave up 7 bases; unmatched junction bases: 8. The DNA for the CDR3 is TGTGCCAGCAGCGGCACTAGCGGGGAGATAAATGAGCAGTTCTTC. Amino acids: CASSGTSGEINEQFF.

V usage is TRBV29-1 and J usage is TRBJ1-1, with TRBD1 matching over 7 bases. V shed 4 bases, J shed 1 base, and the junction held 3 bases outside the gene matches. There are 13 residues in the CDR3. Germline V CDR1 and CDR2: SQVTM, ANQGSEA. As DNA, the CDR3 is TGCAGCGTTGCAGGGGGGACGAACACTGAAGCTTTCTTT. This encodes CSVAGGTNTEAFF.

The CDR3 region is CASIDGTGGSSYEQYF. CDR3 sequence (DNA): TGTGCCAGCATCGATGGGACAGGGGGGAGCTCCTACGAGCAGTACTTC. The V gene is TRBV6-6, the J gene TRBJ2-7; the match to TRBD1 covers 11 bases. The germline gives CDR1 MNHNY, CDR2 SVGAGI (reference sequence). Germline trimming cut 7 bases from V and 0 bases from J; bases unmatched to any gene: 8. There are 16 residues in the CDR3.

This chain connects TRBV5-1 to TRBJ2-7, with 10 positions matching TRBD1. This CDR3 region has 14 residues. V lost 4 bases and J lost 7; bases outside the gene matches: 8. Germline CDR1 is SGHRS and CDR2 is YFSETQ. Written as DNA, the CDR3 is TGCGCCAGCAGCCTTCGGGACAGGGGCTTAGAGCAGTACTTC. Its translation is CASSLRDRGLEQYF.

The J gene is TRBJ1-1, the V gene TRBV6-6, with 8 bases fitting TRBD1. Germline trimming cut 6 bases from V and 0 bases from J; bases unmatched to any gene: 9. The CDR3 runs to 16 residues. Germline CDR1 reads MNHNY; CDR2 reads SVGAGI (reference sequence). The CDR3 DNA sequence: TGTGCCAGCAGAAAGGCCGGGACAGGTCTGAACACTGAAGCTTTCTTT. This sequence encodes CASRKAGTGLNTEAFF.

As DNA, the CDR3 is TGTGCCAGCAGTTTAGGCGGGTTTAGCAATCAGCCCCAGCATTTT. It yields the protein CASSLGGFSNQPQHF. V usage is TRBV27 and J usage is TRBJ1-5, with unresolved D. Trimming took 2 bases from V and 0 from J, leaving 8 bases between them. The germline CDR1 and CDR2 sequences are MNHEY and SMNVEV (reference sequence). CDR3 length: 15 residues.

V and J are TRBV5-5 and TRBJ2-1, with D unclear. Trimming left V 2 bases short and J 4 bases short, with 10 bases between. Germline V CDR1 and CDR2: SGHKS, YYEKEE (reference sequence). The CDR3 spans 14 residues. The CDR3 DNA reads TGTGCCAGCAGCTTTTTAGGGTCATACAATGAGCAGTTCTTC. It yields the protein CASSFLGSYNEQFF.

The gene calls are TRBV7-2 and TRBJ2-7; TRBD2 matches 10 bases. The CDR3 contains 16 residues. With 1 base clipped from V and 2 bases from J, the junction kept 5 bases outside the gene matches. Germline lookup yields CDR1 SGHTA and CDR2 FQGNSA. Here the CDR3 reads CASSLVSSGGTYEQYF. In nucleotides, the CDR3 is TGTGCCAGCAGCTTAGTGTCTAGCGGGGGAACCTACGAGCAGTACTTC.

The chain is built from TRBV19 and TRBJ2-1, with 12 bases identical to TRBD2. Germline CDR1 and CDR2: LNHDA and SQIVND (reference sequence). This CDR3 spans 14 amino acids. With 6 bases clipped from V and 6 bases from J, the junction kept 3 bases outside the gene matches. The CDR3: CASRILAGGNEQFF. CDR3 nucleotides: TGTGCCAGTAGAATACTAGCGGGAGGCAATGAGCAGTTCTTC.

The chain employs TRBV4-2 and TRBJ1-5; TRBD1 matches 9 bases. There are 19 residues in the CDR3. V dropped 0 bases and J dropped 0; count of bases not matched to a gene: 9. CDR1 is LGHNA and CDR2 is YNFKEQ in the germline V gene. CDR3 in amino acids: CASSQDYGTGLSSNQPQHF. The CDR3 DNA reads TGTGCCAGCAGCCAAGATTACGGGACAGGGCTCAGTAGCAATCAGCCCCAGCATTTT.

The rearrangement uses TRBV11-2 and TRBJ1-1, with no clear D. CDR1 SGHAT and CDR2 FQNNGV come from the germline V gene. The germline V and J ends were trimmed by 0 bases and 5 bases, with 7 bases remaining between them. CDR3 length: 13 amino acids. As DNA, the CDR3 is TGTGCCAGCAGCTTAGAGGGTAAAACTGAAGCTTTCTTT. This sequence encodes CASSLEGKTEAFF. Using reference TRBV11-2 and TRBJ1-1 for the parts outside the CDR3, the full variable domain is EAGVAQSPRYKIIEKRQSVAFWCNPISGHATLYWYQQILGQGPKLLIQFQNNGVVDDSQLPKDRFSAERLKGVDSTLKIQPAKLEDSAVYLCASSLEGKTEAFFGQGTRLTVV.

J is TRBJ1-4 and V is TRBV28; D gene uncertain. Trimming cost V 8 bases and J 8 bases, with 6 bases left between them. This CDR3 comprises 10 residues. In germline, CDR1 is MDHEN, CDR2 SYDVKM. The CDR3 region is CASQSEKLFF. The CDR3 DNA sequence: TGTGCCAGCCAGTCAGAAAAACTGTTTTTT.

The CDR3 sequence: CASRRPGTSGRGTDTQYF. The CDR3 DNA reads as TGCGCCAGCAGAAGACCCGGGACTAGCGGGAGAGGCACAGATACGCAGTATTTT. The V gene is TRBV4-1, the J gene TRBJ2-3; the match to TRBD2 covers 14 bases. Germline V CDR1 and CDR2: MGHRA, YSYEKL. The CDR3 spans 18 residues. Trimming took 6 bases from V and 1 from J; bases not matched to a gene: 9.

V usage is TRBV7-2 and J usage is TRBJ2-6, with D unclear. CDR1 is SGHTA, CDR2 FQGNSA, per germline. The CDR3 contains 15 residues. The V end was cut by 3 bases, the J end by 2 bases, with 8 bases between. The CDR3 coding sequence is TGTGCCAGCAGCTTGGCGGCCCCTGGGGCCAACGTCCTGACTTTC. This gives the protein CASSLAAPGANVLTF.

The J gene is TRBJ1-6, the V gene TRBV6-5; TRBD1 might be the D (5 bases). Trimming shortened V by 4 bases and J by 7 bases, and 17 bases separated the two germline ends. Germline-derived CDR1 and CDR2 are MNHEY and SVGAGI. The CDR3 is made up of 16 amino acids. This chain's CDR3 is CASSSPREGWNSPLHF. CDR3 DNA sequence: TGTGCCAGCAGTTCCCCTCGTGAGGGGTGGAATTCACCCCTCCACTTT.

This clone was seen only a few times. J is TRBJ1-1 and V is TRBV24-1; D may be TRBD1 (5 bases). The germline CDR1 and CDR2 sequences are KGHDR and SFDVKD. The CDR3 has 19 amino acids. Trimming stripped 1 base from V and 6 bases from J, with 26 bases between. The CDR3 loop reads CATSDFAVGRRVAIPEAFF. The CDR3 DNA follows: TGTGCCACCAGTGATTTCGCCGTAGGGCGCAGGGTGGCGATCCCTGAAGCTTTCTTT.

The chain carries TRBV6-1 and TRBJ2-7; 12 bases map to TRBD2. This CDR3 region has 20 residues. Trimming removed 3 bases from V and 0 bases from J; junction bases left unmatched: 15. The V gene's germline CDR1 is MNHNS and CDR2 SASEGT. The CDR3 loop reads CASSDHPGLAGAHRSYEQYF. The CDR3, as DNA: TGTGCCAGCAGTGATCACCCGGGACTAGCGGGCGCCCACCGCTCCTACGAGCAGTACTTC.

The genes are TRBV5-6 and TRBJ1-1, with unresolved D. V dropped 0 bases and J dropped 6 bases, with 9 bases sitting between them. The CDR3 consists of 13 residues. The germline CDR1 and CDR2 sequences are SGHDT and YYEEEE. The CDR3 nucleotides read TGTGCCAGCAGCTTGGGTGGTCCTCCTGAAGCTTTCTTT. Encoded protein: CASSLGGPPEAFF.

The chain is built from TRBV4-3 and TRBJ2-4; 7 bases are shared with TRBD1. The germline V gene has CDR1 LGHNA and CDR2 YSLEER. V shed 1 base and J 8 bases; nucleotides not matched to a gene: 8. This CDR3 region has 15 residues. The chain's CDR3 is CASSQGDRERDIQYF. The DNA of the CDR3 is TGCGCCAGCAGCCAAGGCGACAGGGAAAGGGACATTCAGTACTTC.

V is TRBV30 and J is TRBJ1-3, with D possibly being TRBD1 (5 bases). CDR3 size: 15 residues. V lost 3 bases to trimming and J lost 4 bases, with 16 bases between them. Germline CDR1 reads GTSNPN; CDR2 reads SVGIG (reference sequence). CDR3 in DNA: TGTGCCTGGAGAAACTTGGGGGGTATCGGAAACACCATATATTTT. Residues: CAWRNLGGIGNTIYF.

The gene calls are TRBV6-2 or TRBV6-3 and TRBJ1-1; D call uncertain. CDR3 length equals 13 residues. Germline V CDR1 and CDR2: MNHEY, SVGEGT. V was trimmed by 5 bases and J by 8 bases, leaving 15 bases between them. This chain's CDR3 is CASSTPKNLEAFF. The CDR3 coding sequence is TGTGCCAGCAGTACCCCCAAAAACTTGGAAGCTTTCTTT.

The chain carries TRBV5-1 and TRBJ2-2; TRBD2 agrees at 9 bases. The CDR3 contains 16 residues. V lost 4 bases and J lost 2; bases outside the gene matches: 6. Germline CDR1 and CDR2: SGHRS and YFSETQ. CDR3 amino acids: CASSPLAGLNTGELFF. The DNA of the CDR3 is TGCGCCAGCAGCCCACTAGCGGGTCTTAACACCGGGGAGCTGTTTTTT.